The 8 T cell receptor beta chains below were found in one sample sequenced in a study of shared clonotypes between healthy human individuals. The table came from immunoSEQ multiplex PCR; TCRdb's copy has only in-frame clones and leaves some out. The data show 2 million to 3 million clones, over 85% seen once. Material for sequencing was naive CD4+ T cells from PBMCs. Subset in this sample: CD45RA+ positively selected. These receptors originate from a man in his late teens or twenties in good health. Some clones in this sample may be carry-over from other donors' samples.

This clone was observed once. V and J are TRBV28 and TRBJ2-3, with 7 bases identical to TRBD2. V lost 5 bases and J lost 0; bases outside the gene matches: 11. The CDR3 has 17 amino acids. Per the germline V gene, CDR1 is MDHEN and CDR2 is SYDVKM. Here the CDR3 reads CASSTPALRGSTDTQYF. The CDR3 DNA sequence: TGTGCCAGCAGTACCCCTGCTTTGCGGGGGAGCACAGATACGCAGTATTTT.

The chain carries TRBV7-9 and TRBJ2-1; the match to TRBD2 covers 13 bases. The CDR3 sequence is 15 residues long. Germline V gives CDR1 SEHNR, CDR2 FQNEAQ (reference sequence). J was trimmed by 7 bases and V by 6 bases; bases with no gene match: 6. The CDR3 bases are TGTGCCAGCAGGGGGCCGGGACTAGCGGGAAATGAGCAGTTCTTC. It codes for CASRGPGLAGNEQFF.

This clone appeared once. The V and J genes are TRBV28 and TRBJ1-2; no clear D. Germline V gene data show CDR1 as MDHEN and CDR2 as SYDVKM. Trimming removed 9 bases from V and 4 bases from J, with 12 bases in between. CDR3 length: 12 amino acids. Written as DNA, the CDR3 is TGTGCCAGTTCAACAGCCTCCTATGGCTACACCTTC. It is translated as CASSTASYGYTF.

The rearrangement uses TRBV6-1 and TRBJ2-5; tentatively, D is TRBD1 (6 bases). This CDR3 is built from 15 residues. V was pared by 4 bases and J by 5 bases, with 17 bases between. Germline CDR1 MNHNS, CDR2 SASEGT. The CDR3 here is CASSGEIQGWETQYF. DNA for the CDR3: TGTGCCAGCAGTGGGGAGATACAGGGTTGGGAGACCCAGTACTTC.

The rearrangement joins TRBV7-3 to TRBJ2-1; 7 positions match TRBD1. The germline V gene encodes CDR1 SGHTA and CDR2 FQGTGA. This CDR3 spans 16 amino acids. V shed 1 base, J shed 14 bases, and the junction held 17 bases outside the gene matches. CDR3 sequence: CASSLIGTGAVAPEFF. In nucleotides, the CDR3 is TGTGCCAGCAGCTTAATAGGTACAGGGGCTGTGGCCCCCGAGTTCTTC.

Only one count was recorded for this clone. CDR3 bases: TGTGCCAGCAGCTTGAGTGTGCAGGGCCTTTCCTACGAGCAGTACTTC. Its translation: CASSLSVQGLSYEQYF. The gene calls are TRBV5-5 and TRBJ2-7; D perhaps matches TRBD1 (5 bases). V was cut by 1 base and J by 1 base, with 15 bases left in between. CDR1 is SGHKS and CDR2 is YYEKEE in the germline V gene (reference sequence). CDR3 length equals 16 residues.

The chain recombines TRBV6-1 with TRBJ2-3; D possibly corresponds to TRBD1 (6 bases). The ends were cut back, 6 bases at V and 6 bases at J, with 13 bases in the middle. CDR3 length: 13 amino acids. Germline V gives CDR1 MNHNS, CDR2 SASEGT. CDR3 nucleotides: TGTGCCAGCAGCAGGGGTTTCTGGGATACGCAGTATTTT. This encodes CASSRGFWDTQYF.

The chain combines TRBV19 with TRBJ1-1; maybe TRBD1 (6 bases). Germline CDR1 reads LNHDA; CDR2 reads SQIVND (reference sequence). V lost 1 base to trimming and J lost 0 bases, with 9 bases between them. CDR3 length: 15 residues. Written as DNA, the CDR3 is TGTGCCAGTAGTATAGGGACAGTAATGAACACTGAAGCTTTCTTT. Translation gives CASSIGTVMNTEAFF. The full variable domain, rest sourced from reference TRBV19 and TRBJ1-1, is DGGITQSPKYLFRKEGQNVTLSCEQNLNHDAMYWYRQDPGQGLRLIYYSQIVNDFQKGDIAEGYSVSREKKESFPLTVTSAQKNPTAFYLCASSIGTVMNTEAFFGQGTRLTVV.